This TCR beta chain was documented in a study of CD8 T cells in ankylosing spondylitis. Libraries for TCR beta were made by quantitative 5'-RACE with molecular barcodes. TCRdb itself ran the 5' RACE reads through MiXCR, one entry per CDR3 protein. The sample contains about 39,000 distinct CDR3 sequences, just under 4% of which appear only once. This clonotype has at least ten counts. V was shortened by 2 bases and J by 1 base, with 6 bases between the two germline ends. This CDR3 is 14 amino acids long. From germline, CDR1 is SGDLS and CDR2 YYNGEE. This chain links TRBV9 with TRBJ2-2; D is unresolved. The specimen sequenced was blood, either unsorted or a sorted T cell fraction (not recorded which). This receptor was obtained from a female donor with ankylosing spondylitis or in good health (not recorded which). The CDR3: CASSVSWNTGELFF. CDR3 sequence (DNA): TGTGCCAGCAGCGTTAGTTGGAACACCGGGGAGCTGTTTTTT.